What follows are 13 T cell receptor beta chains derived from one specimen sequenced in a study of blood T cell repertoires in COVID-19. The protocol was immunoSEQ multiplex PCR, while the TCRdb copy is restricted to in-frame clones and leaves out a portion. The profile shows about 59,000 clones, approximately 80% of them singletons. The specimen was peripheral blood. All receptors derive from a woman of 80 years or more with active or convalescent COVID-19.

J is TRBJ2-2 and V is TRBV10-3, with TRBD2 identical over 12 bases. The germline CDR1 and CDR2 sequences are ENHRY and SYGVKD. V lost 11 bases, J lost 7 bases, and 11 bases stayed unmatched. CDR3 size: 15 residues. The CDR3 sequence: CAASPSGGAGGELFF. DNA for the CDR3: TGTGCCGCTTCCCCTAGCGGGGGGGCCGGCGGGGAGCTGTTTTTT.

The table lists this clone with a few counts. The rearrangement links TRBV14 to TRBJ1-4; a weak D match, TRBD1 (5 bases). Germline loops: CDR1 SGHDN, CDR2 FVKESK. The CDR3 covers 16 residues. The V end was cut by 2 bases, the J end by 0 bases, with 10 bases between. CDR3 in amino acids: CASSQHQGATNEKLFF. The DNA for the CDR3 is TGTGCCAGCAGCCAACATCAGGGCGCAACTAATGAAAAACTGTTTTTT.

This chain connects TRBV29-1 to TRBJ2-5; D may be TRBD1 (5 bases). The CDR3 consists of 15 residues. CDR1 is SQVTM, CDR2 ANQGSEA, per germline. V dropped 1 base and J dropped 4 bases, with 16 bases sitting between them. CDR3 bases: TGCAGCGTTGAAGTTCGGACACCAAAAGGAGAGACCCAGTACTTC. This translates into CSVEVRTPKGETQYF.

J is TRBJ1-1 and V is TRBV4-1; D call uncertain. This CDR3 contains 15 residues. Germline V gene sequence: CDR1 MGHRA, CDR2 YSYEKL. V dropped 1 base and J dropped 1 base, with 10 bases sitting between them. The CDR3 region is CASSQVKSGNTEAFF. The CDR3 DNA sequence: TGCGCCAGCAGCCAAGTTAAATCAGGGAACACTGAAGCTTTCTTT.

The V and J genes are TRBV9 and TRBJ2-7, with D perhaps TRBD2 (6 bases). CDR1 and CDR2 from the germline V gene are SGDLS and YYNGEE. The V and J ends lost 0 bases and 4 bases respectively, with 14 bases between them. The CDR3 is made up of 15 amino acids. CDR3 residues: CASSVAAGGGYEQYF. The CDR3 DNA reads TGTGCCAGCAGCGTAGCGGCAGGTGGAGGGTACGAGCAGTACTTC.

The CDR3 sequence is CASSRQNTEAFF. The CDR3, as DNA: TGTGCCAGCAGCCGACAGAACACTGAAGCTTTCTTT. The chain combines TRBV11-1 with TRBJ1-1; no firm D call. V was shortened by 5 bases and J by 1 base, with 5 bases between the two germline ends. This CDR3 spans 12 amino acids. The germline CDR1 and CDR2 sequences are SGHAT and FQDESV (reference sequence).

The chain combines TRBV9 with TRBJ1-6, with a weak D call TRBD1 (5 bases). This CDR3 has 15 residues. Per germline, CDR1 SGDLS and CDR2 YYNGEE. V was clipped by 0 bases and J by 8 bases, with 12 bases between them. Here the CDR3 reads CASSVEGLGDSPLHF. The CDR3 nucleotides are TGTGCCAGCAGCGTAGAGGGGCTTGGAGATTCACCCCTCCACTTT.

This clone appeared a few times. V is TRBV6-6 and J is TRBJ1-6; 7 bases are a match to TRBD1. There are 17 residues in the CDR3. Trimming at V came to 5 bases and at J to 9 bases, leaving 16 bases not matched to a gene. The germline CDR1 and CDR2 sequences are MNHNY and SVGAGI (reference sequence). The CDR3 protein is CASSRPGGVKGGSPLHF. In DNA, the CDR3 is TGTGCCAGCAGTCGACCAGGGGGTGTAAAAGGAGGTTCACCCCTCCACTTT.

This clone was seen more than once but under ten times. The chain uses TRBV28 and TRBJ2-7, with TRBD1 matching over 9 bases. Germline V gene sequence: CDR1 MDHEN, CDR2 SYDVKM. With 6 bases clipped from V and 3 bases from J, the junction kept 9 bases outside the gene matches. The CDR3 spans 15 residues. For the CDR3, the DNA is TGTGCCAGCAGACCTACAGGGGGCGCCTACTACGAGCAGTACTTC. Its protein is CASRPTGGAYYEQYF. Full variable domain (rest looked up from reference TRBV28 and TRBJ2-7): DVKVTQSSRYLVKRTGEKVFLECVQDMDHENMFWYRQDPGLGLRLIYFSYDVKMKEKGDIPEGYSVSREKKERFSLILESASTNQTSMYLCASRPTGGAYYEQYFGPGTRLTVT.

This clone was found once. The genes are TRBV3-1 (or the pseudogene TRBV3-2) and TRBJ1-5; perhaps TRBD1 as D (5 bases). The V gene's germline CDR1 is LGHDT and CDR2 YNNKEL (reference sequence). V gave up 5 bases and J gave up 6 bases, with 14 bases separating them. The CDR3 has 14 residues. CDR3 sequence reads: CASSTAWGGQPQHF. In nucleotides, the CDR3 is TGTGCCAGCAGCACTGCATGGGGGGGTCAGCCCCAGCATTTT.

The chain has TRBV7-9 and TRBJ2-1, with 9 bases identical to TRBD1. The J segment lost 5 bases and the V segment lost 5 bases, leaving 10 bases of the junction unmatched. Germline CDR1 SEHNR, CDR2 FQNEAQ (reference sequence). The CDR3 loop spans 16 amino acids. DNA of the CDR3: TGTGCCAGCAGCCCGGGACAGGGTTTCTACGACAATGAGCAGTTCTTC. Its translation is CASSPGQGFYDNEQFF. Based on the CDR3 plus reference TRBV7-9 and TRBJ2-1, the full variable domain is DTGVSQNPRHKITKRGQNVTFRCDPISEHNRLYWYRQTLGQGPEFLTYFQNEAQLEKSRLLSDRFSAERPKGSFSTLEIQRTEQGDSAMYLCASSPGQGFYDNEQFFGPGTRLTVL.

This clone was observed a few times. V gene TRBV7-2 combines with J gene TRBJ2-1, with D possibly TRBD2 on 5 matching bases. The germline V gene has CDR1 SGHTA and CDR2 FQGNSA. V lost 1 base and J lost 0, with 10 bases in between. CDR3 length equals 16 residues. CDR3 region: CASSLVASSSYNEQFF. CDR3 coding DNA: TGTGCCAGCAGCTTAGTAGCGAGTAGCTCCTACAATGAGCAGTTCTTC.

There are a few counts of this clone. The rearrangement links TRBV11-2 to TRBJ2-7; a possible D gene is TRBD2 (5 bases). V lost 0 bases, J lost 1 base, and 13 bases lay in between. The length of the CDR3 is 16 residues. The germline V gene encodes CDR1 SGHAT and CDR2 FQNNGV. CDR3 loop: CASSLESGVPSYEQYF. The CDR3 coding sequence is TGTGCCAGCAGCTTAGAATCCGGGGTTCCGTCCTACGAGCAGTACTTC.